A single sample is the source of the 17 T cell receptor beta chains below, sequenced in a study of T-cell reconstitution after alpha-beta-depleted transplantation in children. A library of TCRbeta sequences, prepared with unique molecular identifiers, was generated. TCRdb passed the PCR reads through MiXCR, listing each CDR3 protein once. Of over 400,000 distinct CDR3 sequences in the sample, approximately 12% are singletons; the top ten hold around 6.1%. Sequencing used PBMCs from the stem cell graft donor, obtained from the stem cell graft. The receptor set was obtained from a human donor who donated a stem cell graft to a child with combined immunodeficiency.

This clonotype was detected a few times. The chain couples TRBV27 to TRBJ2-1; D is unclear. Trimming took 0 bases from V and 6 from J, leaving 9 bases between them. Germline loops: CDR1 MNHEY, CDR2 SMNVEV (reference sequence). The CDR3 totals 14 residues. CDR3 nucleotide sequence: TGTGCCAGCAGTTTATCACAAAAGGCCAATGAGCAGTTCTTC. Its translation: CASSLSQKANEQFF.

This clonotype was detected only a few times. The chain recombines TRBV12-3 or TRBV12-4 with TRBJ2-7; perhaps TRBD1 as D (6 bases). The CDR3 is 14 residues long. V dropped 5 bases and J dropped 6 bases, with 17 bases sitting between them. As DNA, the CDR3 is TGTGCCAGCAGTATCGGACAGAAGGACAGCGAGCAGTACTTC. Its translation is CASSIGQKDSEQYF.

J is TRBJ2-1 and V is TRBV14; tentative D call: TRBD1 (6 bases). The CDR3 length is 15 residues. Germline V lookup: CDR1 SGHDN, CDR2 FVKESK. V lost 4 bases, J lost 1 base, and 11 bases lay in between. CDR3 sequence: CASSRDRISYNEQFF. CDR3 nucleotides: TGTGCCAGCAGCCGAGACAGGATTTCCTACAATGAGCAGTTCTTC.

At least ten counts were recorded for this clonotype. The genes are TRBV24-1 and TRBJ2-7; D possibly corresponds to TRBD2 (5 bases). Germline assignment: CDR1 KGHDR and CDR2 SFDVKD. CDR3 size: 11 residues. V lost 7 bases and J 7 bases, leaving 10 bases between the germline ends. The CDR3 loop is CATSGVREQYF. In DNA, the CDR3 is TGTGCCACCAGCGGGGTAAGGGAGCAGTACTTC.

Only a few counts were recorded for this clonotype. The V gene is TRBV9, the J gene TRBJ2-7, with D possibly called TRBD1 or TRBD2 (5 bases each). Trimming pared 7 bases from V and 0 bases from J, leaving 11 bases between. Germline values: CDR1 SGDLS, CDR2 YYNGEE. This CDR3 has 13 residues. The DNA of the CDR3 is TGTGCCAGCGGGACGGGAAGCTCCTACGAGCAGTACTTC. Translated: CASGTGSSYEQYF. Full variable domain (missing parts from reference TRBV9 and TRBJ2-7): DSGVTQTPKHLITATGQRVTLRCSPRSGDLSVYWYQQSLDQGLQFLIQYYNGEERAKGNILERFSAQQFPDLHSELNLSSLELGDSALYFCASGTGSSYEQYFGPGTRLTVT.

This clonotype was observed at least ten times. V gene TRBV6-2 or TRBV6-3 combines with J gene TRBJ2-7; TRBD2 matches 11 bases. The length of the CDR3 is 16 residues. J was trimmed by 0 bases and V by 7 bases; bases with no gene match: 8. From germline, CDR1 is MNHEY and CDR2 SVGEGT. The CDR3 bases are TGTGCCAGCACCGGACTAGCGGGTGTTAGCTCCTACGAGCAGTACTTC. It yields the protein CASTGLAGVSSYEQYF.

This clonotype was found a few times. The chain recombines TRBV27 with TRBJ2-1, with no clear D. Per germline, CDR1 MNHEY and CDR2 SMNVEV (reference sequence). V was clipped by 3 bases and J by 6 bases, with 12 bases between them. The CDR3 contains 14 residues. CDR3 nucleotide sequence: TGTGCCAGCAGTTTTGAAGCTTGGGTCAATGAGCAGTTCTTC. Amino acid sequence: CASSFEAWVNEQFF.

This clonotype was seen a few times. The DNA for the CDR3 is TGTGCCAGCTCACCATCTGGGACAGTTCAAGAGACCCAGTACTTC. As protein: CASSPSGTVQETQYF. J is TRBJ2-5 and V is TRBV18; 7 bases fit TRBD1. Germline V gives CDR1 KGHSH, CDR2 LQKENI. The CDR3 runs to 15 residues. Trimming cost V 2 bases and J 2 bases; bases outside gene matches: 5.

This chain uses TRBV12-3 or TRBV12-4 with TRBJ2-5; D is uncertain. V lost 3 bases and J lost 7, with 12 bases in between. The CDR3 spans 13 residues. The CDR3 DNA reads TGTGCCAGCAGTTTGGGCCAAGTGGGGACCCAGTACTTC. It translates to CASSLGQVGTQYF.

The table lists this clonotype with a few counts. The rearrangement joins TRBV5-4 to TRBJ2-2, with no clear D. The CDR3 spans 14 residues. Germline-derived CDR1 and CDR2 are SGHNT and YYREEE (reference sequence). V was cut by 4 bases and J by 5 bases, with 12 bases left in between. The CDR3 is CASSAALGTGELFF. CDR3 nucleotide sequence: TGTGCCAGCAGCGCGGCCCTAGGGACCGGGGAGCTGTTTTTT.

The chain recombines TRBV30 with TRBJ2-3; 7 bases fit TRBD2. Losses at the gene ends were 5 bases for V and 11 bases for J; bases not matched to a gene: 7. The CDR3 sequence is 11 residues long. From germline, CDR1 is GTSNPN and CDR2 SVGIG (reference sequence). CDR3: CAWGTRGVQYF. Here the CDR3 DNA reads TGTGCCTGGGGAACACGGGGGGTGCAGTATTTT. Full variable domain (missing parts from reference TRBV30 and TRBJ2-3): SQTIHQWPATLVQPVGSPLSLECTVEGTSNPNLYWYRQAAGRGLQLLFYSVGIGQISSEVPQNLSASRPQDRQFILSSKKLLLSDSGFYLCAWGTRGVQYFGPGTRLTVL.

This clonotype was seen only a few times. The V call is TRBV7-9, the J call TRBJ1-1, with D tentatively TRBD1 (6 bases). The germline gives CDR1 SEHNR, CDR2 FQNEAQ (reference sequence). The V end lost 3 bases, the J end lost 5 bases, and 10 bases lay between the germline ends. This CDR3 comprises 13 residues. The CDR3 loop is CASSFPGETEAFF. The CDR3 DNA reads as TGTGCCAGCAGCTTTCCAGGGGAGACTGAAGCTTTCTTT.

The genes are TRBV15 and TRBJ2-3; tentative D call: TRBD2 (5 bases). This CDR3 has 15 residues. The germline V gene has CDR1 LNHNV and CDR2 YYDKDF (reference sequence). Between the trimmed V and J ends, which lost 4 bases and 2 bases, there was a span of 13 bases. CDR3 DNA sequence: TGTGCCACCAGCACCGTGGAGAGGGACACAGATACGCAGTATTTT. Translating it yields CATSTVERDTDTQYF.

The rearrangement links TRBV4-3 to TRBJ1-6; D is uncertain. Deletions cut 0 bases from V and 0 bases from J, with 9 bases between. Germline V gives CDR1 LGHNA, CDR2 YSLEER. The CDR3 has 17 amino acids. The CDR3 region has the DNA TGCGCCAGCAGCCAAGATGACAACCGCTCCTATAATTCACCCCTCCACTTT. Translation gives CASSQDDNRSYNSPLHF.

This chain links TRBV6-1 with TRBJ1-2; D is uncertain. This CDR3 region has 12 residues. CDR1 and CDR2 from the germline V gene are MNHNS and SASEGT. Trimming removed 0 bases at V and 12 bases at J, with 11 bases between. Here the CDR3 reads CASSEAALVHTF. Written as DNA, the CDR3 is TGTGCCAGCAGTGAAGCTGCTCTTGTTCACACCTTC.

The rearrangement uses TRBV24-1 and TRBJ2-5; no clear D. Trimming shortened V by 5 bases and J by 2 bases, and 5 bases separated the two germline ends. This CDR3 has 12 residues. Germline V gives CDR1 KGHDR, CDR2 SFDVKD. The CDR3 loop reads CATSARQETQYF. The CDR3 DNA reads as TGTGCCACCAGTGCTAGACAAGAGACCCAGTACTTC.

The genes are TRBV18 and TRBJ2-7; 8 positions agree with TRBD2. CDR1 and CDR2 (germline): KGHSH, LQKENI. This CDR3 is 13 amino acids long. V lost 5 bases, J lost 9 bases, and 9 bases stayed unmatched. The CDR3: CASSSSGLPGQYF. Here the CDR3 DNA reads TGTGCCAGCTCATCTAGCGGGTTACCCGGGCAGTACTTC.